The sequence of this T cell receptor (beta chain) was determined in a study of radiation and T cells in renal cell carcinoma. General observations from the study: Only small tumor regions of around 1 g were sampled.

The CDR3 covers 14 residues. The germline CDR1 and CDR2 sequences are KGHSH and LQKENI. The V and J ends lost 3 bases and 0 bases, in that order; junction bases with no gene match: 2. Treatment here: 15 Gy SBRT to primary tumor, nephrectomy 4 weeks later. Nephrectomy followed 15 Gy stereotactic body radiation by 4 weeks. Concerning this clone: Its antigen remains unidentified.

The repertoire was sequenced with immunoSEQ multiplex PCR; TCRdb's copy has only in-frame clones and lacks some. The sample lists 15,000 to 20,000 clones, about 50% occurring once. Sequenced material: tumor tissue, taken from a patient whose treatment included radiotherapy and nephrectomy. The sequence was collected from a man aged 50 or older with renal cell carcinoma. The genes are TRBV18 and TRBJ2-7, with 7 bases that match TRBD2. CDR3 amino acids: CASSPASGSYEQYF. The DNA of the CDR3 is TGTGCCAGCTCACCCGCTAGCGGCTCCTACGAGCAGTACTTC.